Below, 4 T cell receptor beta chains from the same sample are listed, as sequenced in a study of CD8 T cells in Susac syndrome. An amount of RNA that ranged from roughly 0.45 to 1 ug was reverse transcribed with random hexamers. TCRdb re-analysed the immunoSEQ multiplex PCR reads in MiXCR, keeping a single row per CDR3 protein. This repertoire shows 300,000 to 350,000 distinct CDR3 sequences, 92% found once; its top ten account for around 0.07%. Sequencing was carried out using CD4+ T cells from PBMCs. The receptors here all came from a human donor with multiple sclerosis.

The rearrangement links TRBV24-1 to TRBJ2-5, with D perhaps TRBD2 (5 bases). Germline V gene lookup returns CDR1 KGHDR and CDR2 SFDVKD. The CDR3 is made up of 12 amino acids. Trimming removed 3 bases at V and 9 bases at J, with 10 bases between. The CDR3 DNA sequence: TGTGCCACCAGTGATCCCCTGAGGGCCCAGTACTTC. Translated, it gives CATSDPLRAQYF.

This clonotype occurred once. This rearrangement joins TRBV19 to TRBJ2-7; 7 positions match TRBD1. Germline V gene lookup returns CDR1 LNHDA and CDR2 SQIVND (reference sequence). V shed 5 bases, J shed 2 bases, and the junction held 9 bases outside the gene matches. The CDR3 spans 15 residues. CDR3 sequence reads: CASSLDRAATYEQYF. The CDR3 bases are TGTGCCAGTAGTCTTGACAGGGCCGCTACCTACGAGCAGTACTTC. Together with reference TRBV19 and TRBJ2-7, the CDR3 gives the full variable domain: DGGITQSPKYLFRKEGQNVTLSCEQNLNHDAMYWYRQDPGQGLRLIYYSQIVNDFQKGDIAEGYSVSREKKESFPLTVTSAQKNPTAFYLCASSLDRAATYEQYFGPGTRLTVT.

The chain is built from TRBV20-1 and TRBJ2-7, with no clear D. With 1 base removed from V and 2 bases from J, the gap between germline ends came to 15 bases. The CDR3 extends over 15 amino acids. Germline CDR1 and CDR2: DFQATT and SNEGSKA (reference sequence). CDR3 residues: CSARVGSTITYEQYF. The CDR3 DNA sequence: TGCAGTGCTAGAGTTGGCAGTACGATAACCTACGAGCAGTACTTC.

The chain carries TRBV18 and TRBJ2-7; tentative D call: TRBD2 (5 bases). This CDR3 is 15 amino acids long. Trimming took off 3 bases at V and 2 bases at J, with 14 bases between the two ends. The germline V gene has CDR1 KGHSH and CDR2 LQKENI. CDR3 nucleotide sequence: TGTGCCAGCTCACCCCGTGAGGGCGCCCCCTACGAGCAGTACTTC. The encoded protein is CASSPREGAPYEQYF. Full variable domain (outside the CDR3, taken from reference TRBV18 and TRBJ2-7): NAGVMQNPRHLVRRRGQEARLRCSPMKGHSHVYWYRQLPEEGLKFMVYLQKENIIDESGMPKERFSAEFPKEGPSILRIQQVVRGDSAAYFCASSPREGAPYEQYFGPGTRLTVT.